This T cell receptor beta chain was observed in a study of identical twins. There are many counts of this clonotype. The CDR3 is 16 amino acids. The V gene end was trimmed by 0 bases and the J gene end by 10 bases; junction bases not matched to a gene: 10. Per the germline V gene, CDR1 is ENHRY and CDR2 is SYGVKD. In TCRdb, the 5' RACE reads were re-called with MiXCR into one record per CDR3 protein. The sample includes hundreds of thousands of distinct CDR3 sequences, about 8.9% of them seen just once. This same sample was also part of a study on yellow fever vaccine responses in identical twins.

The sample was memory (CD45RO+) T cells sorted from blood. The chain recombines TRBV10-3 with TRBJ2-1; 9 nucleotides match TRBD2. The TCR comes from a woman younger than 30 in good health. CDR3 residues: CAISESPGLASGEQFF. CDR3 sequence (DNA): TGTGCCATCAGTGAGTCACCGGGACTAGCATCAGGGGAGCAGTTCTTC.